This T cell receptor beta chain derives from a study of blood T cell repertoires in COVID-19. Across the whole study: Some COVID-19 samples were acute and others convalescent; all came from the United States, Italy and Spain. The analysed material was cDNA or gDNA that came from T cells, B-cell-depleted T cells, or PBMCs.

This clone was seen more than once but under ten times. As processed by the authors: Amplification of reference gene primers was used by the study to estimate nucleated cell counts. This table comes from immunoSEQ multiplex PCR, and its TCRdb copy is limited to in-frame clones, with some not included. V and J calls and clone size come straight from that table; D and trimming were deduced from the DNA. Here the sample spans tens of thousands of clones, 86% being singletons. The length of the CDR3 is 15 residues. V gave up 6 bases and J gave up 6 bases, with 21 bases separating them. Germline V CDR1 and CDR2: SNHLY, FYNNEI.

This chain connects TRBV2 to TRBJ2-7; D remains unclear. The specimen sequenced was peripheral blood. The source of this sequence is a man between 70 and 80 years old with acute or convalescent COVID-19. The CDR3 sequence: CASSAPSVGFGEQYF. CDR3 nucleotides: TGTGCCAGCAGCGCACCCTCAGTCGGGTTCGGCGAGCAGTACTTC. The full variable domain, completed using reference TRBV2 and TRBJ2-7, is EPEVTQTPSHQVTQMGQEVILRCVPISNHLYFYWYRQILGQKVEFLVSFYNNEISEKSEIFDDQFSVERPDGSNFTLKIRSTKLEDSAMYFCASSAPSVGFGEQYFGPGTRLTVT.